Sequencing of this T cell receptor beta chain was carried out in a study of blood T cell repertoires in COVID-19. Repertoires were generated with immunoSEQ multiplex PCR, while TCRdb's copy carries only in-frame clones and drops some. The sample includes around 150,000 clones, about 80% of them seen just once. The receptor's source is a man in his fifties or sixties who had recovered from COVID-19. Material for sequencing was PBMCs or T cells enriched from blood (not recorded which).

CDR3 loop: CASSPPSGPEQFF. DNA for the CDR3: TGTGCCAGCTCACCACCTAGCGGGCCTGAGCAGTTCTTC. J is TRBJ2-1 and V is TRBV18; 7 nucleotides agree with TRBD2. Germline V gene data show CDR1 as KGHSH and CDR2 as LQKENI. The CDR3 contains 13 residues. With V trimmed by 0 bases and J by 9 bases, 2 bases remained unmatched.